The 18 T cell receptor beta chains in this list originate from one sample, sequenced in a study of neurological immune-mediated disorders. TCRdb reprocessed the 5' RACE reads with MiXCR, giving one entry per CDR3 protein. Of 130,000 or so distinct CDR3 sequences detected, about 3.4% appear once; the ten largest clones hold 1% to 1.5%. Sequences were obtained from PBMCs. Receptors were obtained from a woman in her 30s with multiple sclerosis.

This clonotype was counted many times. This sequence joins TRBV4-1 and TRBJ2-7; 8 positions agree with TRBD2. This CDR3 is 17 amino acids long. Germline CDR1 MGHRA, CDR2 YSYEKL. V shed 0 bases, J shed 2 bases, and the junction held 9 bases outside the gene matches. CDR3 coding DNA: TGCGCCAGCAGCCAAGACGTAATGGCGGGAGGCGCCTACGAGCAGTACTTC. Translated, it gives CASSQDVMAGGAYEQYF.

A note on this clonotype: This may come from a read error, since a much larger clone is one base off. As the CDR3 is not closed by the conserved phenylalanine or tryptophan, this likely results from a read error. The V gene is TRBV29-1, the J gene TRBJ1-2; no reliable D call. Germline CDR1 SQVTM, CDR2 ANQGSEA. The CDR3 runs 10 residues. V dropped 7 bases and J dropped 7 bases, with 10 bases sitting between them. CDR3: CSAGSPGYTI. For the CDR3, the DNA is TGCAGCGCCGGGTCGCCTGGCTACACCATC.

At least ten counts were recorded for this clonotype. The rearrangement links TRBV20-1 to TRBJ1-2; no clear D. From germline, CDR1 is DFQATT and CDR2 SNEGSKA (reference sequence). This CDR3 region has 9 residues. The V and J ends lost 6 bases and 4 bases respectively, with 3 bases between them. In DNA form, the CDR3 reads TGCAGTGCAGGCTATGGCTACACCTTC. Its translation: CSAGYGYTF.

This clonotype was seen repeatedly, ten times or more. The rearrangement links TRBV5-6 to TRBJ1-2, with D hard to call. V lost 3 bases to trimming and J lost 2 bases, with 14 bases between them. The CDR3 has 15 amino acids. CDR1 is SGHDT, CDR2 YYEEEE, per germline. The CDR3 nucleotides are TGTGCCAGCAGCTATACACAGCGATCCAACTATGGCTACACCTTC. Protein product: CASSYTQRSNYGYTF.

This clonotype was counted many times. The chain has TRBV2 and TRBJ1-5; D unresolved. CDR3 size: 12 residues. With 5 bases removed from V and 5 bases from J, the gap between germline ends came to 7 bases. CDR1 and CDR2 from the germline V gene are SNHLY and FYNNEI. CDR3 in amino acids: CASSYGDQPQHF. The CDR3 DNA sequence: TGTGCCAGCAGTTACGGGGATCAGCCCCAGCATTTT.

This clonotype was recorded at least ten times. The chain combines TRBV18 with TRBJ2-5; 8 bases line up with TRBD2. Germline V gives CDR1 KGHSH, CDR2 LQKENI. The CDR3 is 14 residues long. J lost 5 bases, V lost 3 bases, and 5 bases had no gene match. In DNA form, the CDR3 reads TGTGCCAGCTCACCCTCGGGAGGGATGGAGACCCAGTACTTC. Translated, it gives CASSPSGGMETQYF.

This clonotype was counted at least ten times. The chain is built from TRBV10-2 and TRBJ2-7; TRBD1 matches 7 bases. The CDR3 has 13 amino acids. The V gene's germline CDR1 is WSHSY and CDR2 SAAADI. The V and J ends lost 6 bases and 6 bases, in that order; junction bases with no gene match: 8. The CDR3 loop reads CASSLNDRAEQYF. In DNA form, the CDR3 reads TGCGCCAGCAGCCTAAACGACAGGGCCGAGCAGTACTTC.

At least ten counts were recorded for this clonotype. The V and J genes are TRBV6-5 and TRBJ2-1; D remains ambiguous. There are 16 residues in the CDR3. The V end was cut by 2 bases, the J end by 7 bases, with 18 bases between. CDR1 and CDR2 from the germline V gene are MNHEY and SVGAGI. CDR3 residues: CASSYGPPTTGNEQFF. Written as DNA, the CDR3 is TGTGCCAGCAGTTACGGGCCCCCGACGACCGGAAATGAGCAGTTCTTC.

This clonotype was picked up many times. The J gene is TRBJ1-1, the V gene TRBV6-1; D perhaps matches TRBD1 (5 bases). The CDR3 length is 14 residues. Germline V lookup: CDR1 MNHNS, CDR2 SASEGT. Trimming removed 4 bases from V and 3 bases from J, with 12 bases in between. The CDR3 DNA sequence: TGTGCCAGCAGTGTTGCCGGGGCGGACACTGAAGCTTTCTTT. This sequence encodes CASSVAGADTEAFF.

In this sample, this clonotype turned up many times. The J gene is TRBJ2-1, the V gene TRBV7-2; D is possibly TRBD2 (7 bases). Germline CDR1 and CDR2: SGHTA and FQGNSA. This CDR3 is built from 15 residues. V was trimmed by 6 bases and J by 4 bases, leaving 16 bases between them. The CDR3 is CASSMGGRRYNEQFF. CDR3 nucleotide sequence: TGTGCCAGCAGTATGGGGGGGCGTAGGTACAATGAGCAGTTCTTC.

There are many counts of this clonotype. The chain employs TRBV21-1 and TRBJ1-4. TRBV21-1 is termed a pseudogene. The CDR3 runs 13 residues. The CDR3 DNA follows: TGTGCCAGCCCCTCCTACAGGCGGGGGTGTAGGGGATTT. It is translated as CASPSYRRGCRGF.

Many counts were recorded for this clonotype. This chain connects TRBV15 to TRBJ2-7; TRBD1 or TRBD2 may be the D gene (5 bases each). CDR3 size: 15 residues. Germline CDR1 LNHNV, CDR2 YYDKDF (reference sequence). V was shortened by 5 bases and J by 1 base, with 15 bases between the two germline ends. DNA for the CDR3: TGTGCCACCAGCGAGGGGCTAGGAGAATCCTACGAGCAGTACTTC. Translated: CATSEGLGESYEQYF.

There are many counts of this clonotype. V is TRBV6-5 and J is TRBJ1-2, with D unclear. Germline V gives CDR1 MNHEY, CDR2 SVGAGI. The CDR3 is made up of 14 amino acids. Between the trimmed V and J ends, which lost 6 bases and 3 bases, there was a span of 14 bases. The CDR3 reads CASSRHPAYYGYTF. The CDR3 bases are TGTGCCAGCAGCCGACACCCCGCGTACTATGGCTACACCTTC.

This clonotype showed up many times. This chain links TRBV5-1 with TRBJ2-1, with D maybe TRBD1 (7 bases). The V end lost 4 bases, the J end lost 1 base, and 15 bases lay between the germline ends. CDR3 length: 16 amino acids. The germline gives CDR1 SGHRS, CDR2 YFSETQ. CDR3 protein: CASSIQGGRSYNEQFF. The CDR3 DNA sequence: TGCGCCAGCAGCATCCAGGGGGGTAGGTCCTACAATGAGCAGTTCTTC. Full variable domain (remainder filled in from reference TRBV5-1 and TRBJ2-1): KAGVTQTPRYLIKTRGQQVTLSCSPISGHRSVSWYQQTPGQGLQFLFEYFSETQRNKGNFPGRFSGRQFSNSRSEMNVSTLELGDSALYLCASSIQGGRSYNEQFFGPGTRLTVL.

This clonotype was observed at least ten times. V usage is TRBV4-1 and J usage is TRBJ1-2, with D unclear. Germline CDR1 and CDR2: MGHRA and YSYEKL. The length of the CDR3 is 16 residues. Trimming left V 4 bases short and J 0 bases short, with 15 bases between. The CDR3 loop reads CASSPQWQLTNYGYTF. DNA of the CDR3: TGCGCCAGCAGCCCTCAATGGCAGTTAACTAACTATGGCTACACCTTC.

This clonotype came up many times. The chain links TRBV29-1 to TRBJ1-4; no clear D. The CDR3 has 12 residues. Between the trimmed V and J ends, which lost 4 bases and 0 bases, there was a span of 3 bases. From germline, CDR1 is SQVTM and CDR2 ANQGSEA. The CDR3 coding sequence is TGCAGCGTTGCCGCAACTAATGAAAAACTGTTTTTT. Translation gives CSVAATNEKLFF.

This clonotype was seen at least ten times. V usage is TRBV5-1 and J usage is TRBJ1-2, with 8 bases that match TRBD1. Trimming cost V 6 bases and J 0 bases; bases outside gene matches: 4. CDR1 and CDR2 (germline): SGHRS, YFSETQ. This CDR3 is built from 14 residues. CDR3 amino acids: CASTEGQANYGYTF. The DNA of the CDR3 is TGCGCCAGCACCGAGGGACAGGCTAACTATGGCTACACCTTC.

This clonotype showed up many times. The chain has TRBV20-1 and TRBJ1-6, with TRBD1 identical over 10 bases. With V trimmed by 3 bases and J by 9 bases, 8 bases remained unmatched. The CDR3 contains 15 residues. CDR1 is DFQATT and CDR2 is SNEGSKA in the germline V gene (reference sequence). CDR3: CSASYRDRGASPLHF. CDR3 in DNA: TGCAGTGCTAGTTACCGGGACAGGGGCGCTTCACCCCTCCACTTT.